This is a list of T cell receptor beta chains from one sample in a study of OX40 agonist ivuxolimab in advanced cancers. Profiling relied on immunoSEQ multiplex PCR, and the TCRdb table lists in-frame clones only, not all of them. This table holds about 59,000 clones, 87% found once. This material consisted of CD4+ or CD8+ T cells sorted from blood, taken in a trial of the OX40 agonist ivuxolimab. The receptors were sampled from an adult with an advanced solid tumor such as melanoma, head and neck, liver or kidney cancer. CDR3s include the opening cysteine and the closing phenylalanine or tryptophan. D genes are given only for firm matches. Only part of the rows carry a size: once, few, many, or a class if the clone is expanded.

d_gene,v_gene,j_gene,abundance,CDR3nt,CDR3aa
.,TRBV5-5,TRBJ1-2,.,TGTGCCAGCAGCCAACAACAGGGCAGCTATGGCTACACCTTC,CASSQQQGSYGYTF
.,TRBV28,TRBJ2-5,.,TGTGCCAGCTCTAGGTTACAAGAGACCCAGTACTTC,CASSRLQETQYF
TRBD2,TRBV6-6,TRBJ2-7,once,TGTGCCAGCAAGACTAGCGGGATTTCCTACGAGCAGTACTTC,CASKTSGISYEQYF
TRBD1,TRBV27,TRBJ2-7,once,TGTGCCAGCAGCACAAACTCGGGACAGACCTACGAGCAGTACTTC,CASSTNSGQTYEQYF
.,TRBV7-2,TRBJ1-4,.,TGTGCCAGCAGCGTCTATAGGGGTACAACTAATGAAAAACTGTTTTTT,CASSVYRGTTNEKLFF
.,TRBV4-3,TRBJ2-2,.,TGCGCCAGCAGCCAAATCGTTGGCAGGGCTAACACCGGGGAGCTGTTTTTT,CASSQIVGRANTGELFF
.,TRBV28,TRBJ2-2,few,.,CASSFGPGANTGELFF
.,TRBV5-8,TRBJ2-1,.,TGTGCCAGCAGCTTGGACACTATAGATGAGCAGTTCTTC,CASSLDTIDEQFF
.,TRBV6-6,TRBJ2-1,.,TGTGCCAGCAGTTACTCAGGGGGAGGGGACAATGAGCAGTTCTTC,CASSYSGGGDNEQFF
.,TRBV5-5,TRBJ2-7,.,TGTGCCAGCAGCTTATTCACCTACGAGCAGTACTTC,CASSLFTYEQYF